This T cell receptor (beta chain) derives from a study of T-cell reconstitution after alpha-beta-depleted transplantation in children. Unique molecular identifiers were built into the TCRbeta library. MiXCR, run by TCRdb on the PCR reads, gives a single entry per CDR3 protein. The table shows fewer than 130,000 distinct CDR3 sequences, with over 9% occurring only once. Trimming stripped 0 bases from V and 1 base from J, with 6 bases between. CDR1 LGHDT and CDR2 YNNKEL come from the germline V gene (reference sequence). The length of the CDR3 is 15 residues. The table lists this clonotype with many counts.

This chain links TRBV3-1 with TRBJ2-2, with D possibly being TRBD1 (5 bases). The TCR was taken from a human donor who donated a stem cell graft to a child with acute lymphoblastic leukemia. Sequencing used PBMCs from the stem cell graft donor, obtained from the stem cell graft. The CDR3 bases are TGTGCCAGCAGCCAAGACAGGGAGAACACCGGGGAGCTGTTTTTT. Translated, it gives CASSQDRENTGELFF. The complete variable domain, with remaining parts taken from reference TRBV3-1 and TRBJ2-2, reads DTAVSQTPKYLVTQMGNDKSIKCEQNLGHDTMYWYKQDSKKFLKIMFSYNNKELIINETVPNRFSPKSPDKAHLNLHINSLELGDSAVYFCASSQDRENTGELFFGEGSRLTVL.